This record looks at one T cell receptor beta chain sequence and its context. This entry belongs to a study of blood T cell repertoires in COVID-19. For the study at large: The United States, Italy and Spain provided the acute and convalescent COVID-19 samples. Sample material is recorded as cDNA or gDNA derived from T cells, B-cell-depleted T cells, or PBMCs.

Seattle cases were enrolled at active infection and followed longitudinally. Per the original data handling: Reference gene primers were amplified, and this amplification served to estimate nucleated cell counts. TCRdb keeps only in-frame clones here, not all; method: immunoSEQ multiplex PCR. The V and J calls and the clone size are those of that table, but D and trimming were determined from the DNA. Of some 200,000 clones listed, 85% are singletons. Sequencing was performed on peripheral blood. The sequence was obtained from a man aged 60-69 years with COVID-19, enrolled during active disease.

In nucleotides, the CDR3 is TGTGCCAGCAGCCTAGGGACAGGGGAAAGCAATCAGCCCCAGCATTTT. Protein: CASSLGTGESNQPQHF. The chain is built from TRBV3-1 (or the pseudogene TRBV3-2) and TRBJ1-5, with TRBD1 matching 10 bases. Germline V gives CDR1 LGHDT, CDR2 YNNKEL (reference sequence). The CDR3 contains 16 residues. Losses at the gene ends were 4 bases for V and 1 base for J; bases not matched to a gene: 4.